The 6 T cell receptor beta chains below all came from one sample that was sequenced in a study of cytomegalovirus exposure and HLA in healthy donors (dated 2017 in TCRdb). Library method: the immunoSEQ multiplex PCR assay. The multiplex PCR relied on a mix of 60 forward primers for TCR Vbeta segments and 13 reverse primers for TCR Jbeta segments. TCRdb mirrors the immuneACCESS table, restricted to in-frame sequences. Some clones are absent from its copies; in checked studies, under half trace to an unresolved V gene, and the reason for the others is unknown. Counted in this sample were 100,000 to 150,000 clones; 65% to 85% of them appeared once. Approximately 1.1% of the sample is held by the ten biggest clonotypes. Sequenced input: PBMCs. The receptors were sampled from a boy younger than 18 in good health and CMV-seronegative.

The chain employs TRBV7-9 and TRBJ2-3; D remains ambiguous. Looked up from germline, CDR1 is SEHNR and CDR2 is FQNEAQ (reference sequence). The CDR3 loop spans 14 amino acids. Trimming left V 2 bases short and J 0 bases short, with 6 bases between. CDR3 nucleotides: TGTGCCAGCAGCTTAAGCGCTAGCACAGATACGCAGTATTTT. Translated: CASSLSASTDTQYF.

This clone has a handful of counts. The chain carries TRBV2 and TRBJ2-7; 15 positions match TRBD2. J lost 0 bases, V lost 4 bases, and 4 bases had no gene match. Germline V gives CDR1 SNHLY, CDR2 FYNNEI. The CDR3 covers 17 residues. The CDR3 DNA is TGTGCCAGCAGTGGGGGACTAGCGGGAGGACGCTCCTACGAGCAGTACTTC. Translated, it gives CASSGGLAGGRSYEQYF.

The chain uses TRBV27 and TRBJ2-1; possibly TRBD2 for D (6 bases). The germline V and J ends were trimmed by 4 bases and 9 bases, with 22 bases remaining between them. The length of the CDR3 is 16 residues. Germline loops: CDR1 MNHEY, CDR2 SMNVEV (reference sequence). CDR3 sequence (DNA): TGTGCCAGCAGTTGGTCTTTCGTAGCGGATACGGGTGAGCAGTTCTTC. Translated: CASSWSFVADTGEQFF.

The rearrangement links TRBV6-1 to TRBJ1-4; D perhaps matches TRBD1 (5 bases). CDR1 MNHNS and CDR2 SASEGT come from the germline V gene. There are 13 residues in the CDR3. Trimming took off 6 bases at V and 11 bases at J, with 16 bases between the two ends. CDR3 DNA: TGTGCCAGCAGAGGAACAACGGGGGGTAAACTGTTTTTT. Protein sequence: CASRGTTGGKLFF.

The chain employs TRBV15 and TRBJ1-3, with 8 bases that match TRBD1. CDR1 LNHNV and CDR2 YYDKDF come from the germline V gene (reference sequence). The CDR3 consists of 13 residues. The trim removed 9 bases at V and 2 bases at J, leaving 3 bases unmatched. The CDR3 DNA sequence: TGTGCCACGGAACAGGGGGCTGGAAACACCATATATTTT. Translation gives CATEQGAGNTIYF.

The CDR3 reads CSVANGLEAFF. The CDR3 DNA is TGCAGCGTTGCAAATGGGCTTGAAGCTTTCTTT. V is TRBV29-1 and J is TRBJ1-1, with unresolved D. CDR3 length: 11 residues. Germline loops: CDR1 SQVTM, CDR2 ANQGSEA. Trimming cost V 4 bases and J 7 bases, with 10 bases left between them.